The rows below give T cell receptor beta chains drawn from one sample of a study of sequential checkpoint blockade in melanoma. Sequencing was performed with immunoSEQ multiplex PCR; in TCRdb, only in-frame clones are kept and a portion is missing. This table holds 3,000 to 4,000 clones, roughly 23% found once. The sequenced sample was tumor tissue (inferred from file names), obtained from a patient given nivolumab and ipilimumab in sequence. The source is a human donor with melanoma. The CDR3 runs from the conserved cysteine through the conserved F or W. The order of the fields is J gene, clone size, V gene, D gene, CDR3 DNA, CDR3 protein. A D gene is named only where the DNA matches it firmly. Some rows mark clone size as missing; the rest say once, few, many or name a class of expanded clone.

TRBJ1-6 few TRBV9 . TGTGCCAGCAGCGTAGAGGCAGGGGTTAATTCACCCCTCCACTTT CASSVEAGVNSPLHF
TRBJ2-1 few TRBV9 TRBD2 TGTGCCAGCAGTGAAGGTGTTAGCGGGGTCAATGAGCAGTTCTTC CASSEGVSGVNEQFF
TRBJ2-6 many TRBV11-3 . TGTGCCAGCAGCTTTGACGGGACTGGGGCCAACGTCCTGACTTTC CASSFDGTGANVLTF
TRBJ2-2 . TRBV9 . TGTGCCAGCAGCGTAGGGGTCTCGGGGTCCGGGGAGCTGTTTTTT CASSVGVSGSGELFF
TRBJ1-3 . TRBV29-1 TRBD1 TGCAGCGTTGGCGGCGGGGGACAGGACGGAAACACCATATATTTT CSVGGGGQDGNTIYF
TRBJ2-5 medium-sized TRBV6-8 . TGTGCCAGCAGTTACTCGAGTCAGGGATCGGAGACCCAGTACTTC CASSYSSQGSETQYF
TRBJ2-7 medium-sized TRBV6-8 . TGTGCCAGTGGCCCACCCCAGGGGTACGAGCAGTACTTC CASGPPQGYEQYF
TRBJ2-3 many TRBV11-3 . TGTGCCAGCAGCCAACCCCGGGACACGCCGCCGGATACGCAGTATTTT CASSQPRDTPPDTQYF
TRBJ2-3 few TRBV6-8 TRBD2 TGTGCCAGCAGTTCAATATTCGGACTAGCGGGAGGCACAGATACGCAGTATTTT CASSSIFGLAGGTDTQYF
TRBJ1-1 medium-sized TRBV6-8 . TGTGCCAGCAGTTACTCTACCTTCACTGAAGCTTTCTTT CASSYSTFTEAFF
TRBJ1-2 medium-sized TRBV11-3 . TGTGCCAGCAGCTTATATCACAGGGAAGGGGATGGCTACACCTTC CASSLYHREGDGYTF
TRBJ2-2 . TRBV5-1 . TGCGCCAGCTCCGGGACGGACGGGACCGGGGAGCTGTTTTTT CASSGTDGTGELFF
TRBJ2-3 few TRBV11-3 . TGTGCCAGCAGCTTACCGGGCCCCAGCACAGATACGCAGTATTTT CASSLPGPSTDTQYF
TRBJ2-7 few TRBV25-1 TRBD1 TGTGCCAGCAGACAGGGGAGCTCCTACGAGCAGTACTTC CASRQGSSYEQYF
TRBJ1-1 few TRBV6-8 . TGTGCCAGCAGGCAGGGAGGGGGCACTGAAGCTTTCTTT CASRQGGGTEAFF
TRBJ2-7 few TRBV6-8 . TGTGCCAGCAGTTACGGACTAACCTACGAGCAGTACTTC CASSYGLTYEQYF
TRBJ2-1 medium-sized TRBV11-3 . TGTGCCAGCAGCTCCGGGAATCTCCACAATGAGCAGTTCTTC CASSSGNLHNEQFF
TRBJ2-3 few TRBV6-8 . TGTGCCACCGGCGCTAGTGGGGTGGGATGGGGTACGCAGTATTTT CATGASGVGWGTQYF
TRBJ2-1 many TRBV11-3 . TGTGCCAGCAGCTCCTCCGGGACTCCCGGTGAGCAGTTCTTC CASSSSGTPGEQFF
TRBJ2-2 . TRBV7-1 . TGTGCCAGCAGCCCACAGCCCACCGGGGAGCTGTTTTTT CASSPQPTGELFF
TRBJ1-2 . TRBV6-7 . TGTGCCAGCAGCTACAATAACGGCTACACCTTC CASSYNNGYTF
TRBJ2-7 once TRBV19 . TGTGCCAGTAGTTTCTCCACAACCTACGAGCAGTACTTC CASSFSTTYEQYF
TRBJ1-1 . TRBV29-1 . TGCAGCGTTGGAATGGCGGCAGAAGGGGCTTTCTTT CSVGMAAEGAFF
TRBJ2-2 few TRBV6-8 . TGTGCCAGCAGTTATTTTGGGGCCGGGGAGCTGTTTTTT CASSYFGAGELFF
TRBJ1-1 many TRBV7-2 . TGTGCCAGCAGCTTATACGGGGTTTCTGAAGCTTTCTTT CASSLYGVSEAFF
TRBJ2-1 . TRBV30 TRBD2 TGTGCCTGGACCCTAGCGGGAGTTCTCGGGCAGTTCTTC CAWTLAGVLGQFF
TRBJ2-5 . TRBV19 . TGTGCCAGTAGCAGGGGAGAGACCCAGTACTTC CASSRGETQYF
TRBJ2-1 . TRBV9 . TGTGCCAGCACCTTTCTACCGGGGGGCACCCCCAATGAGCAGTTCTTC CASTFLPGGTPNEQFF
TRBJ2-1 large TRBV6-8 . TGTGCCAGCAATCCAGGGGTGGCCTACAATGAGCAGTTCTTC CASNPGVAYNEQFF
TRBJ1-1 . TRBV29-1 . TGCAGCGTTTGGAGAGGCGAGCTCGAAGCTTTCTTT CSVWRGELEAFF
TRBJ2-5 many TRBV23-1 . TGCGCCAGCAGCCAAGATTATTGGGGGCTCGGACAAGAGACCCAGTACTTC CASSQDYWGLGQETQYF
TRBJ1-3 . TRBV18 . TGTGCCAGCTCACCATCCCCGGCGGTCTCTGGAAACACCATATATTTT CASSPSPAVSGNTIYF
TRBJ2-7 few TRBV18 TRBD2 TGTGCCAGCTCATCCACCACCCTACTAGCGGGGTTCTCCTACGAGCAGTACTTC CASSSTTLLAGFSYEQYF
TRBJ1-2 many TRBV11-3 . TGTGCCAGCAGCTTAGGCGGCCTGATCTATGGCTACACCTTC CASSLGGLIYGYTF
TRBJ1-1 medium-sized TRBV11-3 TRBD1 TGTGCCAGCAGCACGCGACAGGGAATAAACACTGAAGCTTTCTTT CASSTRQGINTEAFF
TRBJ2-3 medium-sized TRBV11-3 TRBD2 TGTGCCAGCAGCCCGGGACTAGCGGGGGACGCAGATACGCAGTATTTT CASSPGLAGDADTQYF
TRBJ2-7 . TRBV18 . TGTGCCAGCTCACGGGAGTTAATCTACGAGCAGTACTTC CASSRELIYEQYF
TRBJ2-5 . TRBV18 . TGTGCCAGCTCACGTCTACAGGGAGGTCAAGAGACCCAGTACTTC CASSRLQGGQETQYF
TRBJ2-5 medium-sized TRBV11-3 TRBD1 TGTGCCAGCAGCCCCGTGGGCGGGACAGGCCGTCAAGGGACCCAGTACTTC CASSPVGGTGRQGTQYF
TRBJ2-7 few TRBV6-8 TRBD1 TGTGCCAGCAGTCCTGGGACAGGGACAGGCGAGCAGTACTTC CASSPGTGTGEQYF
TRBJ2-2 medium-sized TRBV11-3 . TGTGCCAGCAGCCCAGTCCAGAACACCGGGGAGCTGTTTTTT CASSPVQNTGELFF
TRBJ2-5 few TRBV9 . TGTGCCAGCACCTACGGGATTCAGGAGACCCAGTACTTC CASTYGIQETQYF